Listed below are T cell receptor beta chains from one sample, sequenced in a study of T cells in Graves' hyperthyroidism and ophthalmopathy. TCRdb re-analysed the multiplex PCR reads in MiXCR, keeping a single row per CDR3 protein. The sample records fewer than 850,000 distinct CDR3 sequences, approximately 15% being singletons. The sequenced sample was blood. All receptors come from a man aged 45 to 65 with Graves' hyperthyroidism. CDR3s leave out the opening cysteine and the closing phenylalanine or tryptophan. A D gene is named only where the DNA matches it firmly.

>-|TRBJ1-1|TRBV10-3
AIRRGQENTEAF
>-|TRBJ2-7|TRBV11-2
ASSSAIVSLDYEQY
>TRBD1|TRBJ2-6|TRBV12-3/TRBV12-4
ASSSGQGGANVLT
>TRBD2|TRBJ2-3|TRBV15
ATTPGTSGYPDTQY
>TRBD1|TRBJ1-2|TRBV18
ASSRSGTETYGYT
>-|TRBJ1-1|TRBV7-9
ASSSTGPQAF
>-|TRBJ2-7|TRBV11-2
ASSLDSFSYEQY
>TRBD2|TRBJ2-3|TRBV28
ASSSAGTSGRKADTQY
>TRBD1|TRBJ2-7|TRBV20-1
SACDRDTYEQY
>-|TRBJ1-5|TRBV4-3
ASSRDWRNQPQH
>-|TRBJ2-1|TRBV20-1
SAREAGRSSYNEQF
>-|TRBJ2-7|TRBV10-3
AISEPRVYEQY
>-|TRBJ1-5|TRBV3-1
ASSQLTGNQPQH
>TRBD2|TRBJ2-1|TRBV19
ATETSGTYEQF
>TRBD1|TRBJ2-1|TRBV28
ASSLGGTERYNEQF
>-|TRBJ2-7|TRBV19
ASTEGDSSYEQY
>TRBD1|TRBJ1-1|TRBV10-3
AISDLDREFTEAF
>TRBD1|TRBJ1-2|TRBV5-6
ASSSQGGGNGYT
>-|TRBJ1-2|TRBV28
ASSPGGGYYGYT
>-|TRBJ2-5|TRBV2
ASSEAVGQETQY
>-|TRBJ1-4|TRBV27
ASSFSGPTNEKLF
>-|TRBJ2-1|TRBV24-1
ATSDGGASYNEQF
>TRBD2|TRBJ2-5|TRBV12-3/TRBV12-4
ASSPRLAGVIQETQY